These 17 T cell receptor beta chains were sequenced from one sample in a study of blood T cell repertoires in COVID-19 (dated by TCRdb to 2018 to 2021). The library relied on the immunoSEQ multiplex PCR assay. TCRdb re-hosts the immuneACCESS table, in-frame sequences only. Its copies lack some clones; in the studies checked, an unresolved V gene accounts for under half of them, and the cause for the rest is not known. The sample contains 150,000 to 200,000 clones, roughly 93% of them found a single time. Under 5% of the sample is taken by the ten largest. The specimen was peripheral blood. These receptors were collected from a woman in her fifties or sixties with acute or convalescent COVID-19.

The chain uses TRBV10-3 and TRBJ1-3, with a weak D call TRBD1 (5 bases). The CDR3 is made up of 18 amino acids. V shed 3 bases and J shed 6 bases, with 24 bases lying between them. Germline V lookup: CDR1 ENHRY, CDR2 SYGVKD. DNA of the CDR3: TGTGCCATCAGTGAACAAAACCAGTTGGGCGGGGGGAAAAACACCATATATTTT. This encodes CAISEQNQLGGGKNTIYF.

This chain joins TRBV27 and TRBJ2-6; 12 positions agree with TRBD1. The trim removed 2 bases at V and 1 base at J, leaving 6 bases unmatched. The CDR3 length is 19 residues. Germline-derived CDR1 and CDR2 are MNHEY and SMNVEV (reference sequence). CDR3 nucleotides: TGTGCCAGCAGTTTAGGGACAGGGGGCGACTATTCTGGGGCCAACGTCCTGACTTTC. This sequence encodes CASSLGTGGDYSGANVLTF.

The CDR3 loop reads CASSDRTGVTGELFF. For the CDR3, the DNA is TGTGCCAGCAGCGACCGGACAGGGGTCACCGGGGAGCTGTTTTTT. The chain carries TRBV3-1 (or the pseudogene TRBV3-2) and TRBJ2-2; 9 bases are a match to TRBD1. CDR1 LGHDT and CDR2 YNNKEL come from the germline V gene (reference sequence). The CDR3 totals 15 residues. With 5 bases clipped from V and 4 bases from J, the junction kept 5 bases outside the gene matches.

V and J are TRBV7-2 and TRBJ2-1, with TRBD1 matching 10 bases. This CDR3 is built from 17 residues. Germline lookup yields CDR1 SGHTA and CDR2 FQGNSA. V gave up 3 bases and J gave up 5 bases; unmatched junction bases: 10. Here the CDR3 DNA reads TGTGCCAGCAGCTTGAACCAAGGGACAGGGGAAGACAATGAGCAGTTCTTC. Translation gives CASSLNQGTGEDNEQFF.

The chain uses TRBV6-5 and TRBJ1-2, with 8 bases fitting TRBD1. V dropped 0 bases and J dropped 8; count of bases not matched to a gene: 2. There are 13 residues in the CDR3. Germline V CDR1 and CDR2: MNHEY, SVGAGI. CDR3 in DNA: TGTGCCAGCAGTTACTCGGACAGGGTCGGCTACACCTTC. Amino acid sequence: CASSYSDRVGYTF.

This clone is a singleton in its sample. The CDR3 region has the DNA TGTGCCAGCAGCTTGGGCTATTCAGTTCTTCAGGAGACCCAGTACTTC. Translating it yields CASSLGYSVLQETQYF. The V and J genes are TRBV11-2 and TRBJ2-5; no firm D call. V dropped 3 bases and J dropped 5 bases, with 19 bases sitting between them. CDR3 length: 16 residues. From germline, CDR1 is SGHAT and CDR2 FQNNGV. Supplemented by reference TRBV11-2 and TRBJ2-5, the full variable domain reads EAGVAQSPRYKIIEKRQSVAFWCNPISGHATLYWYQQILGQGPKLLIQFQNNGVVDDSQLPKDRFSAERLKGVDSTLKIQPAKLEDSAVYLCASSLGYSVLQETQYFGPGTRLLVL.

The chain recombines TRBV24-1 with TRBJ2-1, with 11 bases lining up with TRBD2. CDR3 length: 16 residues. The germline V gene has CDR1 KGHDR and CDR2 SFDVKD. The V gene end was trimmed by 2 bases and the J gene end by 2 bases; junction bases not matched to a gene: 1. Here the CDR3 DNA reads TGTGCCACCAGTGATTCACTAGCGGGAGCCTACAATGAGCAGTTCTTC. It translates to CATSDSLAGAYNEQFF.

V and J are TRBV7-9 and TRBJ1-2, with 7 bases that match TRBD1. J gave up 4 bases and V 5 bases, and 7 bases lay outside the gene matches. Germline CDR1 SEHNR, CDR2 FQNEAQ (reference sequence). The CDR3 runs to 14 residues. The CDR3, as DNA: TGTGCCAGCAGCCGTCTGGGACAGATCTATGGCTACACCTTC. Its protein product is CASSRLGQIYGYTF. Using reference TRBV7-9 and TRBJ1-2 for the parts outside the CDR3, the full variable domain is DTGVSQNPRHKITKRGQNVTFRCDPISEHNRLYWYRQTLGQGPEFLTYFQNEAQLEKSRLLSDRFSAERPKGSFSTLEIQRTEQGDSAMYLCASSRLGQIYGYTFGSGTRLTVV.

V usage is TRBV6-5 and J usage is TRBJ1-6; unclear D gene. Per the germline V gene, CDR1 is MNHEY and CDR2 is SVGAGI. Trimming took 7 bases from V and 8 from J, leaving 15 bases between them. This CDR3 comprises 14 residues. As DNA, the CDR3 is TGTGCCAGCATGGAGGGAATTTGGCATTCACCCCTCCACTTT. It translates to CASMEGIWHSPLHF.

The chain joins TRBV4-3 to TRBJ2-7; TRBD2 agrees at 9 bases. The V and J ends lost 0 bases and 0 bases, in that order; junction bases with no gene match: 3. This CDR3 has 16 amino acids. Germline loops: CDR1 LGHNA, CDR2 YSLEER. The CDR3 DNA reads TGCGCCAGCAGCCAAGAACCAGCGGGAGGCTCCTACGAGCAGTACTTC. Protein product: CASSQEPAGGSYEQYF.

In the case of this clone: The junction and the germline gene differ at one end; a read error may be behind it. The chain links TRBV4-1 to TRBJ2-5; D perhaps matches TRBD2 (5 bases). This CDR3 is 13 amino acids long. CDR1 and CDR2 from the germline V gene are MGHRA and YSYEKL. CDR3 in amino acids: CASSQDLSSRGHF. The CDR3 DNA follows: TGCGCCAGCAGCCAAGATCTTAGCTCCCGAGGGCACTTC.

Regarding this clone: The sample contains more than one DNA sequence encoding this CDR3. The chain carries TRBV9 and TRBJ1-3; no reliable D call. Germline lookup yields CDR1 SGDLS and CDR2 YYNGEE. The CDR3 runs to 14 residues. Trimming took 0 bases from V and 0 from J, leaving 4 bases between them. The DNA for the CDR3 is TGTGCCAGCAGCGTAGGTAGCTCTGGAAACACCATATATTTT. Translating gives CASSVGSSGNTIYF.

The chain couples TRBV10-3 to TRBJ2-3; maybe TRBD1 (5 bases). Trimming pared 3 bases from V and 1 base from J, leaving 11 bases between. This CDR3 contains 15 residues. CDR1 ENHRY and CDR2 SYGVKD come from the germline V gene. The DNA for the CDR3 is TGTGCCATCAGTGACAGGGATCGGGGCACAGATACGCAGTATTTT. Translated: CAISDRDRGTDTQYF.

The chain uses TRBV7-9 and TRBJ2-5, with a tentative D call TRBD2 (5 bases). V lost 1 base and J 5 bases, leaving 8 bases between the germline ends. CDR3 length: 13 residues. Germline CDR1 SEHNR, CDR2 FQNEAQ (reference sequence). CDR3 in amino acids: CASSLERRETQYF. The CDR3 DNA reads TGTGCCAGCAGCTTAGAAAGGAGGGAGACCCAGTACTTC.

The chain links TRBV19 to TRBJ2-6; 8 nucleotides agree with TRBD1. J was trimmed by 2 bases and V by 7 bases; bases with no gene match: 10. The CDR3 runs to 17 residues. The germline V gene has CDR1 LNHDA and CDR2 SQIVND (reference sequence). The CDR3 is CASNKNRGSTGANVLTF. In nucleotides, the CDR3 is TGTGCCAGTAATAAGAACAGGGGGTCTACTGGGGCCAACGTCCTGACTTTC.

Note on this clone: The junction shows a germline mismatch at one end, possibly a read error. This chain uses TRBV11-2 with TRBJ1-2; perhaps TRBD1 as D (5 bases). This CDR3 spans 11 amino acids. CDR1 is SGHAT, CDR2 FQNNGV, per germline. This chain's CDR3 is CASSLDRAYSF. CDR3 bases: TGTGCCAGCAGCCTCGACAGAGCCTATTCCTTC.

J is TRBJ1-2 and V is TRBV6-5, with D maybe TRBD1 (6 bases). V dropped 6 bases and J dropped 8 bases, with 22 bases sitting between them. From germline, CDR1 is MNHEY and CDR2 SVGAGI. This CDR3 region has 15 residues. In DNA form, the CDR3 reads TGTGCCAGCAGACTCACCAGGACAGCCCGAAGAGGCTACACCTTC. Its translation: CASRLTRTARRGYTF.